A single sample gave rise to the 23 T cell receptor beta chains below, sequenced in a study of T cell responses to AZD1222 COVID-19 vaccine. TCRdb keeps only in-frame clones here, not all; method: immunoSEQ multiplex PCR. Among approximately 140,000 clones listed, roughly 90% were seen once. This specimen consisted of peripheral blood, obtained on day 0 of AZD1222 vaccination. The origin of the receptors is an adult in good health.

The rearrangement joins TRBV28 to TRBJ1-2; D is unclear. V shed 4 bases and J shed 0 bases, with 6 bases lying between them. CDR3 length equals 13 residues. Germline values: CDR1 MDHEN, CDR2 SYDVKM. The CDR3 region is CASSSLPNYGYTF. CDR3 sequence (DNA): TGTGCCAGCAGTTCCCTGCCTAACTATGGCTACACCTTC.

The J gene is TRBJ2-7, the V gene TRBV18, with D maybe TRBD1 (5 bases). In germline, CDR1 is KGHSH, CDR2 LQKENI. Trimming left V 1 base short and J 2 bases short, with 15 bases between. This CDR3 is built from 16 residues. This chain's CDR3 is CASSPRSTALPYEQYF. The CDR3 DNA reads as TGTGCCAGCTCACCACGGTCGACAGCACTCCCCTACGAGCAGTACTTC.

This clone appeared once. This chain uses TRBV18 with TRBJ2-7, with D possibly matching TRBD1 (7 bases). Germline CDR1 is KGHSH and CDR2 is LQKENI. The CDR3 has 16 amino acids. V gave up 0 bases and J gave up 2 bases, with 14 bases separating them. This chain's CDR3 is CASSPPEGAGTYEQYF. The DNA of the CDR3 is TGTGCCAGCTCACCACCGGAGGGGGCAGGAACCTACGAGCAGTACTTC.

V is TRBV30 and J is TRBJ1-2; D gene unclear. The CDR3 totals 16 residues. Trimming stripped 0 bases from V and 4 bases from J, with 18 bases between. Germline V CDR1 and CDR2: GTSNPN, SVGIG (reference sequence). In DNA form, the CDR3 reads TGTGCCTGGAGTGTCCTCGGAGGGCCTGGTATCTATGGCTACACCTTC. Its protein product is CAWSVLGGPGIYGYTF.

V and J are TRBV9 and TRBJ1-6; D uncertain. Germline-derived CDR1 and CDR2 are SGDLS and YYNGEE. V was shortened by 2 bases and J by 2 bases, with 8 bases between the two germline ends. This CDR3 region has 15 residues. The CDR3 DNA reads as TGTGCCAGCAGCGTTGGGGATCCCTATAATTCACCCCTCCACTTT. This encodes CASSVGDPYNSPLHF.

The chain recombines TRBV27 with TRBJ1-2; D gene uncertain. The length of the CDR3 is 13 residues. Germline CDR1 MNHEY, CDR2 SMNVEV (reference sequence). Between the trimmed V and J ends, which lost 3 bases and 4 bases, there was a span of 9 bases. The CDR3 is CASSLDPRYGYTF. The CDR3 region has the DNA TGTGCCAGCAGTTTGGACCCACGCTATGGCTACACCTTC.

This clone is a singleton in its sample. The chain is built from TRBV6-5 and TRBJ1-2, with TRBD1 matching 7 bases. Germline CDR1 MNHEY, CDR2 SVGAGI. V lost 7 bases to trimming and J lost 7 bases; unmatched junction nucleotides: 15. This CDR3 comprises 15 residues. CDR3 sequence: CASTEEDRVIGGYTF. The DNA of the CDR3 is TGTGCCAGCACCGAAGAAGACAGGGTAATCGGTGGCTACACCTTC.

This chain links TRBV3-1 (or the pseudogene TRBV3-2) with TRBJ2-3; D gene unclear. Per germline, CDR1 LGHDT and CDR2 YNNKEL (reference sequence). The CDR3 runs to 17 residues. V lost 4 bases to trimming and J lost 2 bases, with 19 bases between them. CDR3 loop: CASSPKTIAEPTDTQYF. CDR3 sequence (DNA): TGTGCCAGCAGCCCTAAGACGATCGCGGAGCCCACAGATACGCAGTATTTT.

The chain recombines TRBV13 with TRBJ1-2; D ambiguous. Germline V gene data show CDR1 as PRHDT and CDR2 as FYEKMQ (reference sequence). The CDR3 extends over 11 amino acids. V was trimmed by 6 bases and J by 7 bases, leaving 9 bases between them. The CDR3 protein is CASRDLGGYTF. CDR3 nucleotide sequence: TGTGCCAGCAGAGACTTGGGTGGCTACACCTTC. Variable domain in full (rest from reference TRBV13 and TRBJ1-2): AAGVIQSPRHLIKEKRETATLKCYPIPRHDTVYWYQQGPGQDPQFLISFYEKMQSDKGSIPDRFSAQQFSDYHSELNMSSLELGDSALYFCASRDLGGYTFGSGTRLTVV.

This clone was seen only a few times. The gene calls are TRBV7-2 and TRBJ1-2; D is perhaps TRBD1 (5 bases). The CDR3 covers 13 residues. Germline values: CDR1 SGHTA, CDR2 FQGNSA. Deletions cut 5 bases from V and 4 bases from J, with 11 bases between. CDR3 bases: TGTGCCAGCAGCCCCGTCGGGGCCTATGGCTACACCTTC. This sequence encodes CASSPVGAYGYTF. The variable domain in full, with the rest retrieved from reference TRBV7-2 and TRBJ1-2, is GAGVSQSPSNKVTEKGKDVELRCDPISGHTALYWYRQSLGQGLEFLIYFQGNSAPDKSGLPSDRFSAERTGGSVSTLTIQRTQQEDSAVYLCASSPVGAYGYTFGSGTRLTVV.

The V and J genes are TRBV28 and TRBJ2-1; weak D call: TRBD1 (7 bases). This CDR3 has 20 residues. With 3 bases removed from V and 3 bases from J, the gap between germline ends came to 27 bases. Germline V lookup: CDR1 MDHEN, CDR2 SYDVKM. The CDR3 loop is CASSFWSGTEGGGDYNEQFF. CDR3 bases: TGTGCCAGCAGTTTTTGGTCCGGGACAGAGGGTGGCGGGGACTACAATGAGCAGTTCTTC.

The chain has TRBV2 and TRBJ1-1; D unclear. The V end was cut by 1 base, the J end by 2 bases, with 5 bases between. This CDR3 comprises 13 residues. Germline CDR1 reads SNHLY; CDR2 reads FYNNEI. The CDR3 spells CASSEGVNTEAFF. The CDR3 nucleotides read TGTGCCAGCAGTGAAGGGGTCAACACTGAAGCTTTCTTT. Filled out from reference TRBV2 and TRBJ1-1, the complete variable domain reads EPEVTQTPSHQVTQMGQEVILRCVPISNHLYFYWYRQILGQKVEFLVSFYNNEISEKSEIFDDQFSVERPDGSNFTLKIRSTKLEDSAMYFCASSEGVNTEAFFGQGTRLTVV.

This rearrangement joins TRBV3-1 (or the pseudogene TRBV3-2) to TRBJ1-2, with D possibly matching TRBD1 (5 bases). V lost 0 bases, J lost 5 bases, and 16 bases lay in between. The CDR3 consists of 16 residues. In germline, CDR1 is LGHDT, CDR2 YNNKEL (reference sequence). CDR3 sequence reads: CASSQDSRGGGYGYTF. CDR3 coding DNA: TGTGCCAGCAGCCAAGATAGTCGGGGCGGGGGATATGGCTACACCTTC.

V gene TRBV29-1 combines with J gene TRBJ2-1, with TRBD2 matching 14 bases. The germline gives CDR1 SQVTM, CDR2 ANQGSEA. This CDR3 is built from 15 residues. Trimming removed 6 bases from V and 6 bases from J; junction bases left unmatched: 7. The DNA of the CDR3 is TGCAGCGTAGTTAGACTAGCGGGGGGGCCCAATGAGCAGTTCTTC. Amino acid sequence: CSVVRLAGGPNEQFF.

This clone has just one count. The rearrangement links TRBV18 to TRBJ1-5, with TRBD1 matching over 8 bases. V was pared by 6 bases and J by 3 bases, with 7 bases of the junction left unmatched. This CDR3 has 15 amino acids. Germline V gene lookup returns CDR1 KGHSH and CDR2 LQKENI. CDR3 residues: CASSPGQVLNQPQHF. For the CDR3, the DNA is TGTGCCAGCTCTCCGGGACAGGTGCTCAATCAGCCCCAGCATTTT. The full variable domain, rest sourced from reference TRBV18 and TRBJ1-5, is NAGVMQNPRHLVRRRGQEARLRCSPMKGHSHVYWYRQLPEEGLKFMVYLQKENIIDESGMPKERFSAEFPKEGPSILRIQQVVRGDSAAYFCASSPGQVLNQPQHFGDGTRLSIL.

The genes are TRBV19 and TRBJ2-1; 11 positions match TRBD2. Germline CDR1 and CDR2: LNHDA and SQIVND (reference sequence). The CDR3 sequence is 14 residues long. Losses at the gene ends were 8 bases for V and 10 bases for J; bases not matched to a gene: 10. The CDR3 sequence is CASSGTSGLNEQFF. For the CDR3, the DNA is TGTGCCAGTTCCGGGACTAGCGGATTGAACGAGCAGTTCTTC.

This clone was recorded once. Distinct nucleotide sequences in the sample also encode this CDR3. The chain joins TRBV7-3 to TRBJ2-3; D may be TRBD2 (7 bases). Germline CDR1 SGHTA, CDR2 FQGTGA. CDR3 length: 14 residues. Between the trimmed V and J ends, which lost 5 bases and 1 base, there was a span of 10 bases. CDR3 sequence reads: CASSPGGGTDTQYF. CDR3 DNA sequence: TGTGCCAGCAGCCCGGGGGGCGGCACAGATACGCAGTATTTT.

This sequence joins TRBV19 and TRBJ2-1; D remains ambiguous. Germline CDR1 and CDR2: LNHDA and SQIVND (reference sequence). V gave up 4 bases and J gave up 0 bases, with 13 bases separating them. This CDR3 has 16 residues. In DNA, the CDR3 is TGTGCCAGTAGTAGTACACGATTAAGCTCCTACAATGAGCAGTTCTTC. Its translation: CASSSTRLSSYNEQFF.

V usage is TRBV6-2 or TRBV6-3 and J usage is TRBJ2-1; TRBD2 agrees at 10 bases. CDR3 length: 19 amino acids. V lost 1 base to trimming and J lost 2 bases; unmatched junction nucleotides: 11. Germline-derived CDR1 and CDR2 are MNHEY and SVGEGT. The CDR3 spells CASSYFLIRSGRAYNEQFF. DNA for the CDR3: TGTGCCAGCAGTTACTTCCTAATCCGGAGCGGGAGGGCCTACAATGAGCAGTTCTTC.

V and J are TRBV5-1 and TRBJ2-2; 7 nucleotides align to TRBD1. This CDR3 spans 14 amino acids. Germline trimming cut 4 bases from V and 4 bases from J; bases unmatched to any gene: 4. Germline lookup yields CDR1 SGHRS and CDR2 YFSETQ. The CDR3 DNA is TGCGCCAGCAGCACGGGACAGAGCACCGGGGAGCTGTTTTTT. Translation gives CASSTGQSTGELFF.

The V gene is TRBV5-4, the J gene TRBJ2-7; no clear D. The CDR3 extends over 14 amino acids. The V and J ends lost 0 bases and 7 bases respectively, with 14 bases between them. The germline gives CDR1 SGHNT, CDR2 YYREEE (reference sequence). The CDR3, as DNA: TGTGCCAGCAGCTTGGAAGGTCCCCGGGTAGAGCAGTACTTC. The encoded protein is CASSLEGPRVEQYF.

The chain is built from TRBV6-5 and TRBJ1-6; D unclear. With 6 bases removed from V and 4 bases from J, the gap between germline ends came to 13 bases. The germline gives CDR1 MNHEY, CDR2 SVGAGI. The CDR3 covers 15 residues. For the CDR3, the DNA is TGTGCCAGCAGCGCGGACGGCCTTTATAATTCACCCCTCCACTTT. This translates into CASSADGLYNSPLHF.

This clone appeared a single time. This chain links TRBV7-9 with TRBJ2-1, with 12 nucleotides matching TRBD2. Per germline, CDR1 SEHNR and CDR2 FQNEAQ (reference sequence). Unmatched junction bases numbered 2, after V lost 0 bases and J lost 5 bases. This CDR3 comprises 16 residues. The CDR3 nucleotides are TGTGCCAGCAGCTTAGCACTAGCGGGAGGAGACAATGAGCAGTTCTTC. Its protein product is CASSLALAGGDNEQFF.